This TCR beta chain was documented in a study of response to subunit inactivated influenza vaccine. TCRdb used MiXCR to reprocess the RT-PCR reads, holding one entry per CDR3 protein. The repertoire holds about 620,000 distinct CDR3 sequences, approximately 10% seen once, with 8% to 13% in the top ten. V gave up 0 bases and J gave up 8 bases, with 14 bases separating them. The CDR3 has 15 amino acids. Per germline, CDR1 MNHEY and CDR2 SVGAGI. The sample was also reused in another study, on T cells expressing NK-cell markers. As reported in that work: The authors generated TCR beta cDNA through 5'RACE template switching with UMIs. In several experiments, an anti-gamma-delta TCR antibody restricted sorting to alpha-beta TCR T cells. CD8+ T cells in 5 or 6 donors included dominant NKG2C+ clonotypes at 1.0-7.0%. Similarly, these clonotypes led the CD3+CD56-NKG2C+ fraction as well in four donors.

This sequence joins TRBV6-5 and TRBJ2-1; D may be TRBD2 (6 bases). The receptor was derived from a man between 50 and 59 years old who received an inactivated influenza vaccine. The sequenced sample was PBMCs from blood, obtained on the day of vaccination. The CDR3 nucleotides read TGTGCCAGCAGTTACTCCCGGGACTCTGGGGATGAGCAGTTCTTC. Its translation is CASSYSRDSGDEQFF.